A single sample is the source of the 9 T cell receptor beta chains below, sequenced in a study of blood T cells in healthy people across ages. A second PCR of about 6 to 12 cycles used a sample-barcoded 5' primer and a J-beta primer mix. One entry per CDR3 protein results from TCRdb running MiXCR on the 5' RACE reads. The sample carries 750,000 to 950,000 distinct CDR3 sequences, about a quarter recorded once. This same sample was also part of a study on T cells of mothers and their children.

The specimen was blood. These receptors all stem from a boy aged 5-17 years in good health.

The chain recombines TRBV4-1 with TRBJ2-6; D not certain. The CDR3 totals 16 residues. The ends were cut back, 0 bases at V and 3 bases at J, with 9 bases in the middle. Germline lookup yields CDR1 MGHRA and CDR2 YSYEKL. This chain's CDR3 is CASSQDMGYGANVLTF. The CDR3 coding sequence is TGCGCCAGCAGCCAAGATATGGGTTATGGGGCCAACGTCCTGACTTTC.

This clonotype has more than one count but fewer than ten. At one boundary the junction diverges from the germline segment, which might be a read error. The chain has TRBV7-2 and TRBJ2-2, with a possible D match to TRBD2 (5 bases). CDR1 is SGHTA, CDR2 FQGNSA, per germline. The CDR3 totals 14 residues. In DNA, the CDR3 is TGTGCCAGCAGCTCCACTTACTCCCCCGGGGAGCTGTTCTTT. Translation gives CASSSTYSPGELFF.

The genes are TRBV29-1 and TRBJ2-3; perhaps TRBD1 as D (6 bases). In germline, CDR1 is SQVTM, CDR2 ANQGSEA. The CDR3 length is 14 residues. Trimming cost V 1 base and J 2 bases, with 10 bases left between them. CDR3 coding DNA: TGCAGCGTTGAAGCCCAGGGGACCACAGATACGCAGTATTTT. Amino acids: CSVEAQGTTDTQYF.

The J gene is TRBJ1-3, the V gene TRBV12-3 or TRBV12-4; 9 bases agree with TRBD1. CDR3 length equals 16 residues. The trim removed 5 bases at V and 2 bases at J, leaving 7 bases unmatched. CDR3 protein: CASSASGQGPGNTIYF. The CDR3 bases are TGTGCCAGCAGTGCTTCAGGACAGGGGCCTGGAAACACCATATATTTT.

This clonotype was observed a few times. The chain joins TRBV12-3 or TRBV12-4 to TRBJ1-2, with TRBD1 matching over 7 bases. The J segment lost 8 bases and the V segment lost 3 bases, leaving 6 bases of the junction unmatched. This CDR3 is built from 13 residues. Written as DNA, the CDR3 is TGTGCCAGCAGTTTTCGACAGGGTGAGGGCTACACCTTC. Encoded protein: CASSFRQGEGYTF.

The chain is built from TRBV28 and TRBJ2-3, with 12 positions matching TRBD1. Per germline, CDR1 MDHEN and CDR2 SYDVKM. The CDR3 spans 16 residues. With V trimmed by 4 bases and J by 5 bases, 7 bases remained unmatched. In DNA, the CDR3 is TGTGCCAGCAGTTGGGACAGGGGGCTGTTACGAGATACGCAGTATTTT. This codes for CASSWDRGLLRDTQYF. The full variable domain, in which reference TRBV28 and TRBJ2-3 provide the parts outside the CDR3, is DVKVTQSSRYLVKRTGEKVFLECVQDMDHENMFWYRQDPGLGLRLIYFSYDVKMKEKGDIPEGYSVSREKKERFSLILESASTNQTSMYLCASSWDRGLLRDTQYFGPGTRLTVL.

Only a few counts were recorded for this clonotype. CDR3 in DNA: TGTGCCATCAGTGAGTCATGGGGACCCAACTATGGCTACACCTTC. Encoded protein: CAISESWGPNYGYTF. The chain recombines TRBV10-3 with TRBJ1-2, with a possible D match to TRBD1 (5 bases). Trimming removed 0 bases at V and 2 bases at J, with 10 bases between. The V gene's germline CDR1 is ENHRY and CDR2 SYGVKD. This CDR3 is 15 amino acids long.

The J gene is TRBJ1-2, the V gene TRBV30; D remains unclear. Deletions cut 0 bases from V and 5 bases from J, with 13 bases between. The germline CDR1 and CDR2 sequences are GTSNPN and SVGIG (reference sequence). There are 14 residues in the CDR3. In DNA, the CDR3 is TGTGCCTGGAGTGTACAAACTGTTTATTATGGCTACACCTTC. It encodes CAWSVQTVYYGYTF.

The genes are TRBV29-1 and TRBJ2-7; 10 positions match TRBD1. Germline V gives CDR1 SQVTM, CDR2 ANQGSEA. This CDR3 spans 14 amino acids. J lost 7 bases, V lost 4 bases, and 10 bases had no gene match. The CDR3 loop reads CSVGQGAGGEEQYF. Written as DNA, the CDR3 is TGCAGCGTTGGACAGGGGGCCGGAGGAGAGGAGCAGTACTTC.